This T cell receptor beta chain was sequenced in a study of metastatic and nonmetastatic thyroid tumors (dated by TCRdb to 2018 to 2020). Context from the whole study: The researchers compared repertoires between peripheral blood samples and tumor or nodule tissue samples from patients with malignant or benign thyroid disease. The investigation overall reported the following: In both blood and tumor samples, TCR beta diversity was reported to be significantly higher in malignant tumors than in benign nodules.

V and J are truncated by 1 base and 4 bases respectively, leaving an intervening sequence of 8 bases. CDR1 SNHLY and CDR2 FYNNEI are derived from the germline V gene. The CDR3 holds 14 amino acids from the cysteine to the phenylalanine. The read is trimmed to its CDR3 DNA, 42 bases read in frame from base 1. None of the patients had been given any treatment before thyroid surgery. The study retrospectively analysed patient clinical samples collected from about 2012 to 2019 using T-cell receptor beta sequencing. This clone came up many times. This receptor's antigen is unknown. No much larger clone exists at a distance of one base, and base qualities are not known. The receptor library was made with PCR. Sequenced on an Illumina HiSeq 4000. High-throughput sequencing was used to profile the TCR beta-chain CDR3 region of every patient. In the authors' own workflow: The researchers built a classifier to tell apart papillary thyroid cancer patients with distant metastasis, based on CDR3 differences among clinicopathological groups. The Shannon index was used to assess repertoire diversity, and the Morisita-Horn index was used to assess tumor-blood repertoire similarity. Using fastp at Q25 and MiXCR, TCRdb reprocessed the public reads and kept productive beta chains. Here the V and J calls rest on TCRdb's processing, not on the authors' analysis. Across this sample there are under 95,000 clones, with 8.6% seen only once. The ten largest make up under 9% of the sample.

The V gene is TRBV2 and the J gene is TRBJ1-5, with the D gene uncertain. The sample taken for sequencing was blood. The sequence was obtained from a female donor with papillary thyroid cancer or a benign thyroid nodule (not recorded which). Some clones in this sample may be carry-over from other donors' samples. For the CDR3, the sequence is CASSEVTENQPQHF. The DNA reads as follows: TGTGCCAGCAGTGAAGTAACGGAAAATCAGCCCCAGCATTTT.